These 22 T cell receptor beta chains originate from one sample sequenced in a study of response to subunit inactivated influenza vaccine. TCRdb redid the calling of the RT-PCR reads with MiXCR, one entry per CDR3 protein. The sample has 500,000 to 550,000 distinct CDR3 sequences; approximately 7.7% are singletons. Sequenced material: PBMCs from blood, taken around 25 months after vaccination. These receptors were obtained from a man aged 50 to 69 who received an inactivated influenza vaccine.

The chain joins TRBV20-1 to TRBJ2-5; a weak D match, TRBD1 (7 bases). Per the germline V gene, CDR1 is DFQATT and CDR2 is SNEGSKA (reference sequence). There are 13 residues in the CDR3. The V and J ends lost 6 bases and 2 bases respectively, with 13 bases between them. The CDR3 region is CSATPGGQETQYF. In DNA form, the CDR3 reads TGCAGTGCCACCCCAGGGGGGCAAGAGACCCAGTACTTC.

This clonotype was seen repeatedly, ten times or more. This rearrangement joins TRBV12-3 or TRBV12-4 to TRBJ2-2; D perhaps matches TRBD2 (6 bases). Trimming took off 6 bases at V and 5 bases at J, with 13 bases between the two ends. CDR3 length: 14 residues. The CDR3 coding sequence is TGTGCCAGCAGGACGCCAGGAGGGACCGGGGAGCTGTTTTTT. Protein product: CASRTPGGTGELFF.

The chain has TRBV28 and TRBJ2-7, with TRBD1 matching over 8 bases. The V gene's germline CDR1 is MDHEN and CDR2 SYDVKM. CDR3 length: 16 residues. Trimming at V came to 4 bases and at J to 6 bases, leaving 14 bases not matched to a gene. The CDR3 sequence: CASSYVAWTGSSEQYF. In DNA form, the CDR3 reads TGTGCCAGCAGTTATGTCGCCTGGACAGGGAGTAGCGAGCAGTACTTC.

V and J are TRBV7-9 and TRBJ2-1, with D unclear. The germline gives CDR1 SEHNR, CDR2 FQNEAQ (reference sequence). Trimming stripped 5 bases from V and 7 bases from J, with 15 bases between. The CDR3 runs 14 residues. The CDR3 here is CASSPEEKINEQFF. In nucleotides, the CDR3 is TGTGCCAGCAGCCCGGAAGAAAAGATTAATGAGCAGTTCTTC.

J is TRBJ2-3 and V is TRBV7-6; possibly TRBD2 for D (6 bases). The CDR3 has 17 residues. The germline V and J ends were trimmed by 4 bases and 0 bases, with 17 bases remaining between them. Per germline, CDR1 SGHVS and CDR2 FNYEAQ. The CDR3 protein is CASSSTPRGISTDTQYF. The DNA for the CDR3 is TGTGCCAGCAGCTCTACTCCCCGGGGGATTAGCACAGATACGCAGTATTTT.

The table lists this clonotype with a few counts. The chain carries TRBV25-1 and TRBJ2-1; 12 bases fit TRBD2. Trimming cost V 8 bases and J 0 bases; bases outside gene matches: 5. Germline-derived CDR1 and CDR2 are MGHDK and SYGVNS. The CDR3 is 16 residues long. The CDR3 reads CASGGLAGSSYNEQFF. In nucleotides, the CDR3 is TGTGCCAGCGGAGGACTAGCGGGATCCTCCTACAATGAGCAGTTCTTC.

In this sample, this clonotype turned up a few times. The chain has TRBV4-2 and TRBJ1-4; D perhaps matches TRBD1 (5 bases). The CDR3 spans 16 residues. Trimming removed 0 bases at V and 2 bases at J, with 10 bases between. CDR1 is LGHNA, CDR2 YNFKEQ, per germline. For the CDR3, the DNA is TGTGCCAGCAGCCAAGAGGCCCGGGGGACTAATGAAAAACTGTTTTTT. Its protein is CASSQEARGTNEKLFF.

This chain links TRBV6-7 with TRBJ2-7; TRBD1 aligns across 7 bases. TRBV6-7 falls under the ORF class, with uncertain function. The CDR3 sequence is 14 residues long. Losses at the gene ends were 8 bases for V and 7 bases for J; bases not matched to a gene: 14. CDR3 nucleotide sequence: TGTGCCAGCGGAAAGGACAGGCCCTGTAGGGAGCAGTACTTC. Its translation: CASGKDRPCREQYF.

In its sample, this clonotype was seen a few times. The V gene is TRBV10-3, the J gene TRBJ2-5; 8 nucleotides match TRBD2. Germline V gene sequence: CDR1 ENHRY, CDR2 SYGVKD. V was pared by 10 bases and J by 8 bases, with 15 bases of the junction left unmatched. The CDR3 covers 14 residues. CDR3 nucleotide sequence: TGTGCCAGCCGCCTTAGCGGGGAGGGGGAAACCCAGTACTTC. Residues: CASRLSGEGETQYF.

This clonotype has a handful of counts. This chain links TRBV27 with TRBJ2-2; the match to TRBD2 covers 11 bases. J lost 3 bases, V lost 2 bases, and 5 bases had no gene match. The CDR3 is 17 amino acids. Germline V gives CDR1 MNHEY, CDR2 SMNVEV (reference sequence). CDR3 amino acids: CASSLEGTSGYTGELFF. Written as DNA, the CDR3 is TGTGCCAGCAGTTTAGAAGGGACTAGCGGATACACCGGGGAGCTGTTTTTT.

This clonotype has ten or more counts. This rearrangement joins TRBV7-2 to TRBJ2-7; D perhaps matches TRBD1 (5 bases). Trimming took 0 bases from V and 3 from J, leaving 6 bases between them. There are 13 residues in the CDR3. Looked up from germline, CDR1 is SGHTA and CDR2 is FQGNSA. In nucleotides, the CDR3 is TGTGCCAGCAGCTTAGCGCAGGGCTACGAGCAGTACTTC. Translated, it gives CASSLAQGYEQYF. The full variable domain, completed using reference TRBV7-2 and TRBJ2-7, is GAGVSQSPSNKVTEKGKDVELRCDPISGHTALYWYRQSLGQGLEFLIYFQGNSAPDKSGLPSDRFSAERTGGSVSTLTIQRTQQEDSAVYLCASSLAQGYEQYFGPGTRLTVT.

The chain employs TRBV7-8 and TRBJ2-1; 7 bases are shared with TRBD2. Germline V gene sequence: CDR1 SGHVS, CDR2 FQNEAQ. The CDR3 is 15 amino acids. The V segment lost 5 bases and the J segment 3 bases; nucleotides outside the gene matches: 7. In DNA, the CDR3 is TGTGCCAGCAGCAGAGCGGGGTCCTACTACAATGAGCAGTTCTTC. Protein product: CASSRAGSYYNEQFF.

This clonotype was found a few times. The J gene is TRBJ2-7, the V gene TRBV7-8, with 8 bases fitting TRBD2. CDR1 SGHVS and CDR2 FQNEAQ come from the germline V gene. The CDR3 sequence is 16 residues long. V trimming: 0 bases; J trimming: 5 bases; junction bases outside the gene matches: 9. The CDR3: CASSLALHQRGNEQYF. CDR3 coding DNA: TGTGCCAGCAGCTTAGCGCTGCACCAGCGGGGGAACGAGCAGTACTTC. Together with reference TRBV7-8 and TRBJ2-7, the CDR3 gives the full variable domain: GAGVSQSPRYKVAKRGQDVALRCDPISGHVSLFWYQQALGQGPEFLTYFQNEAQLDKSGLPSDRFFAERPEGSVSTLKIQRTQQEDSAVYLCASSLALHQRGNEQYFGPGTRLTVT.

There are a few counts of this clonotype. V gene TRBV3-1 combines with J gene TRBJ2-7; 8 bases are shared with TRBD2. The CDR3 spans 15 residues. Unmatched junction bases numbered 8, after V lost 0 bases and J lost 7 bases. Germline assignment: CDR1 LGHDT and CDR2 YNNKEL (reference sequence). CDR3 loop: CASSQDRGGLVEQYF. In DNA, the CDR3 is TGTGCCAGCAGCCAAGATCGGGGGGGCCTGGTTGAGCAGTACTTC.

This clonotype showed up many times. The V and J genes are TRBV24-1 and TRBJ2-1; 10 bases fit TRBD1. This CDR3 region has 15 residues. V was clipped by 4 bases and J by 6 bases; unmatched bases: 5. Germline V gives CDR1 KGHDR, CDR2 SFDVKD. CDR3 region: CATSDIRTGGNEQFF. The CDR3 DNA follows: TGTGCCACCAGTGACATTAGGACAGGGGGCAATGAGCAGTTCTTC.

In its sample, this clonotype was seen a few times. This chain connects TRBV15 to TRBJ2-1, with D hard to call. This CDR3 is 15 amino acids long. Germline V lookup: CDR1 LNHNV, CDR2 YYDKDF (reference sequence). Trimming shortened V by 0 bases and J by 8 bases, and 14 bases separated the two germline ends. The CDR3 DNA reads as TGTGCCACCAGCAGAGACGGCGAAACTACCCATGAGCAGTTCTTC. This codes for CATSRDGETTHEQFF.

This clonotype came up a few times. The V call is TRBV20-1, the J call TRBJ2-2, with 7 bases matching TRBD1. The CDR3 is 13 amino acids. V shed 3 bases, J shed 5 bases, and the junction held 3 bases outside the gene matches. Germline V lookup: CDR1 DFQATT, CDR2 SNEGSKA (reference sequence). CDR3 amino acids: CSARTGSTGELFF. The DNA for the CDR3 is TGCAGTGCTAGGACAGGGTCTACCGGGGAGCTGTTTTTT.

V usage is TRBV6-2 or TRBV6-3 and J usage is TRBJ2-1; D is possibly TRBD2 (5 bases). Germline lookup yields CDR1 MNHEY and CDR2 SVGEGT. V dropped 7 bases and J dropped 0 bases, with 22 bases sitting between them. This CDR3 has 18 amino acids. The CDR3 protein is CASTSARTAESSYNEQFF. In DNA form, the CDR3 reads TGTGCCAGCACCTCGGCCCGGACTGCAGAAAGCTCCTACAATGAGCAGTTCTTC.

This clonotype was picked up many times. This sequence joins TRBV4-3 and TRBJ2-1; 7 nucleotides align to TRBD1. Per germline, CDR1 LGHNA and CDR2 YSLEER. The CDR3 is 16 residues long. J gave up 6 bases and V 0 bases, and 8 bases lay outside the gene matches. This chain's CDR3 is CASSQDGQAGVNEQFF. For the CDR3, the DNA is TGCGCCAGCAGCCAAGATGGACAGGCCGGAGTCAATGAGCAGTTCTTC.

In this sample, this clonotype turned up many times. The chain employs TRBV5-1 and TRBJ1-4, with a weak D call TRBD1 (5 bases). Trimming cost V 4 bases and J 5 bases, with 12 bases left between them. CDR1 and CDR2 from the germline V gene are SGHRS and YFSETQ. CDR3 size: 14 residues. CDR3 protein: CASSEGLLNEKLFF. The CDR3 DNA follows: TGCGCCAGCAGCGAGGGGCTCTTGAATGAAAAACTGTTTTTT.

This clonotype showed up just a few times. The chain carries TRBV12-3 or TRBV12-4 and TRBJ2-7; 11 nucleotides align to TRBD1. The J segment lost 6 bases and the V segment lost 7 bases, leaving 11 bases of the junction unmatched. The CDR3 is made up of 15 amino acids. CDR3 coding DNA: TGTGCCAGCACCGCTCCCGGACAGGGGGCTCGCGAGCAGTACTTC. Its protein product is CASTAPGQGAREQYF.

This clonotype was counted ten times or more. V usage is TRBV7-9 and J usage is TRBJ1-1; D ambiguous. The CDR3 loop spans 13 amino acids. Germline CDR1 SEHNR, CDR2 FQNEAQ (reference sequence). The V gene lost 3 bases and the J gene lost 1 base, with 6 bases spanning the gap. In DNA form, the CDR3 reads TGTGCCAGCAGCTTGCCAGGGAACACTGAAGCTTTCTTT. Encoded protein: CASSLPGNTEAFF.